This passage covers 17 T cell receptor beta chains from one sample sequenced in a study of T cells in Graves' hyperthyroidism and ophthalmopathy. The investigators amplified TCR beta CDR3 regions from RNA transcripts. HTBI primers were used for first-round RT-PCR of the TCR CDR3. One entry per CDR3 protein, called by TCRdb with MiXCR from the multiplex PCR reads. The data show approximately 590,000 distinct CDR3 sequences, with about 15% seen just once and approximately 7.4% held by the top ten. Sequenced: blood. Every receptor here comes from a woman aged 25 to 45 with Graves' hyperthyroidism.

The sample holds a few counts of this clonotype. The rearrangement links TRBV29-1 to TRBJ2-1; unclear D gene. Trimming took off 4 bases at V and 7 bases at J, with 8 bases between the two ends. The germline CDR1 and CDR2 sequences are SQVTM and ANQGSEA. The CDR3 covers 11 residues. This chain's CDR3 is CSVGLVNEQFF. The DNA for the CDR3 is TGCAGCGTTGGATTGGTTAATGAGCAGTTCTTC.

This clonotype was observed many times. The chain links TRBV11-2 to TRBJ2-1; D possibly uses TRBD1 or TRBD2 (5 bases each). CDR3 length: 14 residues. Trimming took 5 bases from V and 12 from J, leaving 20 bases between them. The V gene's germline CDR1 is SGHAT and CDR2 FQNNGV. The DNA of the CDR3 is TGTGCCAGCAGCCCACCTGGCCACCTGAGGGGGCAGTTCTTC. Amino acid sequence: CASSPPGHLRGQFF.

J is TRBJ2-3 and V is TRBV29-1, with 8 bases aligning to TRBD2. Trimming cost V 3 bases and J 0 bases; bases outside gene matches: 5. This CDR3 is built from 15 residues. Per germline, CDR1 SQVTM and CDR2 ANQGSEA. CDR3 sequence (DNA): TGCAGCGTTGACCACCCTAGCGGGAGCACAGATACGCAGTATTTT. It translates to CSVDHPSGSTDTQYF.

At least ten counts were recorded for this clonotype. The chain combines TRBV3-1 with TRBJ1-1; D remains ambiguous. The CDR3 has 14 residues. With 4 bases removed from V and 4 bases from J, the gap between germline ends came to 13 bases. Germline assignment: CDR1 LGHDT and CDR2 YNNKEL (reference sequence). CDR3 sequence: CASSPHPRSTEAFF. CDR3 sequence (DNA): TGTGCCAGCAGCCCCCATCCAAGGAGCACTGAAGCTTTCTTT.

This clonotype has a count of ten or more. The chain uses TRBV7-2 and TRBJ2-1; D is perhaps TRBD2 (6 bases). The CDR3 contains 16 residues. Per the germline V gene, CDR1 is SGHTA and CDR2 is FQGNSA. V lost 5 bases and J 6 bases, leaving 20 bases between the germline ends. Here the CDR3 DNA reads TGTGCCAGCAGCCCACGTTTCGTGGGAGGCCCCAATGAGCAGTTCTTC. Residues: CASSPRFVGGPNEQFF. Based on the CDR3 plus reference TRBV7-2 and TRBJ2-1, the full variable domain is GAGVSQSPSNKVTEKGKDVELRCDPISGHTALYWYRQSLGQGLEFLIYFQGNSAPDKSGLPSDRFSAERTGGSVSTLTIQRTQQEDSAVYLCASSPRFVGGPNEQFFGPGTRLTVL.

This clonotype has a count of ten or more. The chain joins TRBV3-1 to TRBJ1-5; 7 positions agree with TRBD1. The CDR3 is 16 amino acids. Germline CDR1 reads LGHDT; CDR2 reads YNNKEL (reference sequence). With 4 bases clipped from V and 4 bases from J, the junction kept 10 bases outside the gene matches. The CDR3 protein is CASSPPPDRENQPQHF. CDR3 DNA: TGTGCCAGCAGCCCCCCCCCTGACAGGGAAAATCAGCCCCAGCATTTT.

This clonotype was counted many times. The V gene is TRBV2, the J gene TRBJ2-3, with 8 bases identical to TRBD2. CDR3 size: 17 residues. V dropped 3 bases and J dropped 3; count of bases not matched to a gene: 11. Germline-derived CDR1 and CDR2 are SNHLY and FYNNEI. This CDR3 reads CASSDPTEREFTDTQYF. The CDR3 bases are TGTGCCAGCAGTGACCCCACTGAGCGGGAGTTTACAGATACGCAGTATTTT.

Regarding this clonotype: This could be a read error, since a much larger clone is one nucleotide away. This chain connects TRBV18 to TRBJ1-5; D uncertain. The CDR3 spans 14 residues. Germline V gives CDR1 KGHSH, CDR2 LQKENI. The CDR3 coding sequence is TGTGGCAGCTCATCAGGTACTGGAAATCAGCCCCAGCATTTT. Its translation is CGSSSGTGNQPQHF. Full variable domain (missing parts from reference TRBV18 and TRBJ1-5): NAGVMQNPRHLVRRRGQEARLRCSPMKGHSHVYWYRQLPEEGLKFMVYLQKENIIDESGMPKERFSAEFPKEGPSILRIQQVVRGDSAAYFCGSSSGTGNQPQHFGDGTRLSIL.

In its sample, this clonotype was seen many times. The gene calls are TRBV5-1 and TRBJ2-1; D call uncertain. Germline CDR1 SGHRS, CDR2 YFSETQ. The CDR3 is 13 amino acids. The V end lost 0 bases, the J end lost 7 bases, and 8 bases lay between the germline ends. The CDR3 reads CASSLGLRNEQFF. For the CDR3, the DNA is TGCGCCAGCAGCTTGGGTCTGAGGAATGAGCAGTTCTTC.

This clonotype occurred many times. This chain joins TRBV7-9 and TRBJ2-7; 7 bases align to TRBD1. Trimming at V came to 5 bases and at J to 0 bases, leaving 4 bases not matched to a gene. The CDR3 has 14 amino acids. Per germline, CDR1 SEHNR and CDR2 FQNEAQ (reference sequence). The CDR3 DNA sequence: TGTGCCAGCAGCCCGACAGGGAACTCCTACGAGCAGTACTTC. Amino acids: CASSPTGNSYEQYF.

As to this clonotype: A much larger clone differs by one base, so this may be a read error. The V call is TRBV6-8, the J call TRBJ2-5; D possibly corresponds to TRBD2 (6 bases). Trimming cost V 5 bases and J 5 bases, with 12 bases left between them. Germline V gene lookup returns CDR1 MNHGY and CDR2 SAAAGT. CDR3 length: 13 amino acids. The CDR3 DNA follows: TGTGCCAGCAGTGGGGGGTGGGGGGAGACCCAGTACTTC. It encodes CASSGGWGETQYF.

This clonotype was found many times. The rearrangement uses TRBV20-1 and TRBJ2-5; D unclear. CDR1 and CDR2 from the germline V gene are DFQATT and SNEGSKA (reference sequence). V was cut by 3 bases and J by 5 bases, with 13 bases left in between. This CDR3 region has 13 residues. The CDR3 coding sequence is TGCAGTGCTAGTCCCCCCCTTCGGGAGACCCAGTACTTC. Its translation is CSASPPLRETQYF.

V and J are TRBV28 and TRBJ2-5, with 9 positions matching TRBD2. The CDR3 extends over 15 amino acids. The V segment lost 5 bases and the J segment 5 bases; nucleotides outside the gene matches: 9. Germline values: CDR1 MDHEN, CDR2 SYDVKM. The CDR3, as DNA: TGTGCCAGCAGTAGAGCCGGGACTAGCACTGAGACCCAGTACTTC. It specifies CASSRAGTSTETQYF.

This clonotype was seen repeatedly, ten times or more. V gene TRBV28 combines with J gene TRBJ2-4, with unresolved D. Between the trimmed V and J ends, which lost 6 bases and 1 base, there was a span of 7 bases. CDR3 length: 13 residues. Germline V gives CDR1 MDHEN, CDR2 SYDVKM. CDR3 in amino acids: CASRDFAKNIQYF. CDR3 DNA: TGTGCCAGCAGAGATTTCGCCAAAAACATTCAGTACTTC.

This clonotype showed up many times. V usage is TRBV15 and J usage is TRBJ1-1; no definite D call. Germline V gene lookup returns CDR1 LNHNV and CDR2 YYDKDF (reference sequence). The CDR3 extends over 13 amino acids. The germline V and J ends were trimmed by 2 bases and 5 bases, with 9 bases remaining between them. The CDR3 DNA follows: TGTGCCACCAGCAGAAGGGAGAGGACTGAAGCTTTCTTT. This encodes CATSRRERTEAFF.

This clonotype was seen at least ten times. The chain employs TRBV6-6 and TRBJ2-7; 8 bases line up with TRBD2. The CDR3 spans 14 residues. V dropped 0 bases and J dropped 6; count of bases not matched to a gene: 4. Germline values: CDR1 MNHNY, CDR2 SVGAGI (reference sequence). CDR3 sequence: CASSYSGRALEQYF. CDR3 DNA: TGTGCCAGCAGTTACTCCGGGAGGGCCCTCGAGCAGTACTTC.

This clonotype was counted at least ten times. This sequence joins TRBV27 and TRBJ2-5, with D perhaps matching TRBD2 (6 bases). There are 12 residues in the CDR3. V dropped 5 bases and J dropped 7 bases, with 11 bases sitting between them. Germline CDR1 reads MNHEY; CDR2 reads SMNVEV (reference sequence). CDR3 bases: TGTGCCAGCAGTGGGGACTTAGGGACCCAGTACTTC. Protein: CASSGDLGTQYF.